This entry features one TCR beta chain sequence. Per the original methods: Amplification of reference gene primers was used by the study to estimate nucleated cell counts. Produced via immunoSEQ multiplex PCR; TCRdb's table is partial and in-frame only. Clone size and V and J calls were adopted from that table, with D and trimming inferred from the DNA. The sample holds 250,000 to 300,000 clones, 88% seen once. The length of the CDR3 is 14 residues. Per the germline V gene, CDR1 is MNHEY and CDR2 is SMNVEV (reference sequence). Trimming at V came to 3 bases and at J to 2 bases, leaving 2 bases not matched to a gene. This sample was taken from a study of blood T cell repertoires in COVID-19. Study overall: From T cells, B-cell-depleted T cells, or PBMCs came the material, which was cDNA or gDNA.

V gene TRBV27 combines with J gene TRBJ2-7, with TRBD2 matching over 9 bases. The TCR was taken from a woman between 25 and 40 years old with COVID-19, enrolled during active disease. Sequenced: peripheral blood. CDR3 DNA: TGTGCCAGCAGTTTCTCTAGCGGGGCCTACGAGCAGTACTTC. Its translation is CASSFSSGAYEQYF.